This entry lists 26 T cell receptor beta chains sequenced from one sample in a study of blood T cell repertoires in COVID-19. Measured with immunoSEQ multiplex PCR; TCRdb has only the in-frame clones, and not every one. Of hundreds of thousands of clones listed, roughly 80% are singletons. Specimen: peripheral blood. These TCRs come from a woman older than 75 with acute or convalescent COVID-19.

The rearrangement links TRBV7-2 to TRBJ1-5; a weak D match, TRBD1 (5 bases). V lost 5 bases and J lost 3, with 17 bases in between. There are 16 residues in the CDR3. Germline V lookup: CDR1 SGHTA, CDR2 FQGNSA. CDR3 sequence: CASSPSTGTHNQPQHF. The CDR3 region has the DNA TGTGCCAGCAGCCCCTCAACCGGGACTCACAATCAGCCCCAGCATTTT.

The CDR3 nucleotides read TGTGCCGCCATGGAGGGCTCCCGGGAGAAACTGTTTTTT. This encodes CAAMEGSREKLFF. This rearrangement joins TRBV6-6 to TRBJ1-4; unclear D gene. This CDR3 has 13 residues. V lost 11 bases and J lost 11, with 21 bases in between. Germline CDR1 MNHNY, CDR2 SVGAGI (reference sequence).

The chain joins TRBV7-3 to TRBJ2-3; TRBD2 matches 9 bases. The CDR3 length is 17 residues. Germline assignment: CDR1 SGHTA and CDR2 FQGTGA. V was pared by 2 bases and J by 1 base, with 7 bases of the junction left unmatched. For the CDR3, the DNA is TGTGCCAGCAGCTTAGGATTAGCGGGGGCCCGCACAGATACGCAGTATTTT. Its translation: CASSLGLAGARTDTQYF.

This rearrangement joins TRBV30 to TRBJ1-3, with no clear D. V dropped 3 bases and J dropped 0 bases, with 12 bases sitting between them. Germline V gene lookup returns CDR1 GTSNPN and CDR2 SVGIG (reference sequence). The CDR3 is made up of 15 amino acids. The CDR3 nucleotides read TGTGCCTGGAGCTTTACTACGTTCTCTGGAAACACCATATATTTT. This codes for CAWSFTTFSGNTIYF.

The chain combines TRBV18 with TRBJ2-2, with D possibly being TRBD2 (6 bases). The CDR3 consists of 15 residues. Germline V gives CDR1 KGHSH, CDR2 LQKENI. Trimming removed 4 bases from V and 2 bases from J, with 11 bases in between. CDR3 DNA sequence: TGTGCCAGCTCACAACCGGGACTCAACACCGGGGAGCTGTTTTTT. As protein: CASSQPGLNTGELFF.

This clone has at least ten counts. V is TRBV13 and J is TRBJ1-1; no definite D call. Between the trimmed V and J ends, which lost 2 bases and 6 bases, there was a span of 4 bases. Germline V gene sequence: CDR1 PRHDT, CDR2 FYEKMQ (reference sequence). There are 11 residues in the CDR3. The CDR3 region has the DNA TGTGCCAGCAGCTTATCAGCTGAAGCTTTCTTT. Its translation: CASSLSAEAFF.

This clone turned up a few times. Other DNA sequences in this sample translate to the same CDR3. Here the CDR3 DNA reads TGTGCCAGTAGTATCCGAGACAATGAGCAGTTCTTC. Translating gives CASSIRDNEQFF. The V and J genes are TRBV19 and TRBJ2-1; D is unclear. The CDR3 runs 12 residues. Per the germline V gene, CDR1 is LNHDA and CDR2 is SQIVND (reference sequence). The V and J ends lost 3 bases and 5 bases respectively, with 5 bases between them. The full variable domain, with the rest looked up from reference TRBV19 and TRBJ2-1, is DGGITQSPKYLFRKEGQNVTLSCEQNLNHDAMYWYRQDPGQGLRLIYYSQIVNDFQKGDIAEGYSVSREKKESFPLTVTSAQKNPTAFYLCASSIRDNEQFFGPGTRLTVL.

This clone was recorded once. The CDR3 DNA reads TGTGCCAGCAGTTATGAAATAGTTTCCTACGAGCAGTACTTC. Protein product: CASSYEIVSYEQYF. This rearrangement joins TRBV6-2 or TRBV6-3 to TRBJ2-7; D is undetermined. V shed 3 bases and J shed 1 base, with 10 bases lying between them. Germline V gene sequence: CDR1 MNHEY, CDR2 SVGEGT. This CDR3 spans 14 amino acids.

This chain uses TRBV29-1 with TRBJ2-2; D is unresolved. CDR3 length: 14 amino acids. Germline CDR1 and CDR2: SQVTM and ANQGSEA. Trimming shortened V by 4 bases and J by 2 bases, and 11 bases separated the two germline ends. In nucleotides, the CDR3 is TGCAGCGTTGGGTTAGCATCTAACACCGGGGAGCTGTTTTTT. Translated, it gives CSVGLASNTGELFF.

The sample holds one count of this clone. The V and J genes are TRBV6-4 and TRBJ2-1; 12 bases fit TRBD2. CDR3 length: 17 residues. Unmatched junction bases numbered 5, after V lost 5 bases and J lost 0 bases. Germline values: CDR1 MRHNA, CDR2 SNTAGT. The CDR3: CASSPSGRALSYNEQFF. DNA of the CDR3: TGTGCCAGCAGTCCTAGCGGGAGGGCCCTCTCCTACAATGAGCAGTTCTTC.

This clone came up a few times. The chain recombines TRBV20-1 with TRBJ1-1; D is ambiguous. V lost 8 bases and J 0 bases, leaving 7 bases between the germline ends. The CDR3 loop spans 11 amino acids. Germline V gives CDR1 DFQATT, CDR2 SNEGSKA (reference sequence). The CDR3 region has the DNA TGCAGTATCGGAGTGAACACTGAAGCTTTCTTT. Translating gives CSIGVNTEAFF.

This clone was observed once. V gene TRBV2 combines with J gene TRBJ1-2, with 7 bases aligning to TRBD1. The CDR3 is 14 residues long. J gave up 2 bases and V 1 base, and 1 base lay outside the gene matches. Germline CDR1 SNHLY, CDR2 FYNNEI. The DNA for the CDR3 is TGTGCCAGCAGTGAAGGGGGACAGAACTATGGCTACACCTTC. Its protein product is CASSEGGQNYGYTF.

Only a few counts were recorded for this clone. The V gene is TRBV12-3 or TRBV12-4, the J gene TRBJ2-7; tentative D call: TRBD2 (5 bases). Trimming took off 6 bases at V and 5 bases at J, with 11 bases between the two ends. The CDR3 consists of 12 residues. The CDR3 bases are TGTGCCAGCAGCAAAGGGAGCCACGAGCAGTACTTC. This sequence encodes CASSKGSHEQYF.

The chain carries TRBV5-6 and TRBJ2-5; 9 bases line up with TRBD2. The germline V gene encodes CDR1 SGHDT and CDR2 YYEEEE. Germline trimming cut 1 base from V and 2 bases from J; bases unmatched to any gene: 9. The CDR3 is 17 residues long. CDR3 bases: TGTGCCAGCAGCTTGTCCGTTTTAGCGGGAGTACAAGAGACCCAGTACTTC. Translation gives CASSLSVLAGVQETQYF.

V is TRBV11-3 and J is TRBJ2-5, with D maybe TRBD2 (6 bases). Germline loops: CDR1 SGHNT, CDR2 YENEEA. Trimming stripped 3 bases from V and 2 bases from J, with 13 bases between. This CDR3 region has 15 residues. CDR3 residues: CASSFGGTEQETQYF. The DNA of the CDR3 is TGTGCCAGCAGCTTTGGGGGGACGGAACAAGAGACCCAGTACTTC.

V gene TRBV12-5 combines with J gene TRBJ1-5; no clear D gene. The germline gives CDR1 LGHNT, CDR2 FRNRAP. This CDR3 is built from 14 residues. With 2 bases removed from V and 1 base from J, the gap between germline ends came to 6 bases. CDR3 in amino acids: CASGLLESNQPQHF. CDR3 DNA: TGTGCTAGTGGTTTGCTGGAGAGCAATCAGCCCCAGCATTTT.

The CDR3: CASSISRWSEAFF. CDR3 nucleotides: TGTGCCAGTAGTATTTCTCGGTGGTCTGAAGCTTTCTTT. The rearrangement links TRBV19 to TRBJ1-1; D unresolved. V was pared by 3 bases and J by 6 bases, with 11 bases between. Germline V gene lookup returns CDR1 LNHDA and CDR2 SQIVND (reference sequence). CDR3 length: 13 amino acids.

J is TRBJ2-2 and V is TRBV30; TRBD1 aligns across 7 bases. The CDR3 totals 13 residues. In germline, CDR1 is GTSNPN, CDR2 SVGIG (reference sequence). Germline trimming cut 3 bases from V and 7 bases from J; bases unmatched to any gene: 5. The chain's CDR3 is CAWSAQGVGELFF. CDR3 sequence (DNA): TGTGCCTGGAGCGCGCAGGGGGTCGGGGAGCTGTTTTTT.

The V gene is TRBV5-6, the J gene TRBJ2-1, with 11 bases identical to TRBD2. Trimming removed 6 bases from V and 6 bases from J; junction bases left unmatched: 8. CDR1 and CDR2 (germline): SGHDT, YYEEEE. This CDR3 contains 15 residues. This CDR3 reads CASTPGTSGINEQFF. The CDR3 DNA reads as TGTGCCAGCACCCCCGGGACTAGCGGAATCAATGAGCAGTTCTTC.

The chain is built from TRBV5-1 and TRBJ1-1, with 7 bases that match TRBD1. The CDR3 extends over 14 amino acids. CDR1 is SGHRS, CDR2 YFSETQ, per germline. V dropped 0 bases and J dropped 4; count of bases not matched to a gene: 3. CDR3 sequence reads: CASSLATGVTEAFF. As DNA, the CDR3 is TGCGCCAGCAGCTTGGCAACAGGGGTCACTGAAGCTTTCTTT.

This chain links TRBV2 with TRBJ1-6; D uncertain. With 4 bases removed from V and 3 bases from J, the gap between germline ends came to 13 bases. Germline V gene sequence: CDR1 SNHLY, CDR2 FYNNEI. This CDR3 contains 16 residues. The CDR3 sequence: CASSGVGSSYNSPLHF. CDR3 nucleotides: TGTGCCAGCAGTGGGGTTGGGAGCAGCTATAATTCACCCCTCCACTTT.

Only one count was recorded for this clone. CDR3 residues: CASSSEPTGGGSDTQYF. The DNA for the CDR3 is TGTGCCAGCAGCTCCGAGCCTACAGGGGGCGGGTCAGATACGCAGTATTTT. The V and J genes are TRBV7-2 and TRBJ2-3, with 9 nucleotides matching TRBD1. This CDR3 is built from 17 residues. Germline loops: CDR1 SGHTA, CDR2 FQGNSA. The ends lost 4 bases at V and 4 bases at J; junction bases unmatched: 12.

The chain is built from TRBV29-1 and TRBJ1-5, with D tentatively TRBD1 (6 bases). Germline values: CDR1 SQVTM, CDR2 ANQGSEA. The CDR3 loop spans 14 amino acids. The ends were cut back, 5 bases at V and 5 bases at J, with 16 bases in the middle. The CDR3 DNA reads TGCAGCGTTACAGACGGACAGATAGATCAGCCCCAGCATTTT. Protein sequence: CSVTDGQIDQPQHF.

This chain links TRBV5-5 with TRBJ1-2; no definite D call. With 2 bases removed from V and 4 bases from J, the gap between germline ends came to 15 bases. Germline V gene sequence: CDR1 SGHKS, CDR2 YYEKEE (reference sequence). The CDR3 loop spans 15 amino acids. In DNA form, the CDR3 reads TGTGCCAGCAGCTTCGGCGGCCTTAACTTCTATGGCTACACCTTC. Its protein product is CASSFGGLNFYGYTF. The variable domain in full, completed from reference TRBV5-5 and TRBJ1-2, reads DAGVTQSPTHLIKTRGQQVTLRCSPISGHKSVSWYQQVLGQGPQFIFQYYEKEERGRGNFPDRFSARQFPNYSSELNVNALLLGDSALYLCASSFGGLNFYGYTFGSGTRLTVV.

The gene calls are TRBV11-2 and TRBJ2-3; 15 bases map to TRBD2. The V segment lost 1 base and the J segment 6 bases; nucleotides outside the gene matches: 5. The length of the CDR3 is 17 residues. CDR1 and CDR2 (germline): SGHAT, FQNNGV. CDR3 amino acids: CASSLVGTSGGLDTQYF. CDR3 nucleotide sequence: TGTGCCAGCAGCTTAGTCGGGACTAGCGGGGGGCTGGATACGCAGTATTTT.

The chain is built from TRBV7-2 and TRBJ2-1, with D tentatively TRBD1 (6 bases). The CDR3 runs to 16 residues. Looked up from germline, CDR1 is SGHTA and CDR2 is FQGNSA. The ends were cut back, 1 base at V and 2 bases at J, with 12 bases in the middle. DNA for the CDR3: TGTGCCAGCAGCTTAGGTCAGGGGCTCCCCTACAATGAGCAGTTCTTC. As protein: CASSLGQGLPYNEQFF.